Reported below is one T cell receptor (beta chain). The CDR3 has 12 amino acids. V lost 6 bases and J lost 0, with 3 bases in between. Germline V gene sequence: CDR1 MNHNS, CDR2 SASEGT. PCR amplification relied on 60 Vbeta primers (plus 13 Jbeta primers). Repertoires were generated with immunoSEQ multiplex PCR, while TCRdb's copy carries only in-frame clones and drops some. The data hold 150,000 to 200,000 clones, with about 10% observed a single time. This entry comes from a study of cytomegalovirus exposure and HLA in healthy donors. The sequenced material came from PBMCs. The clonotype originates from a woman in her 30s in good health and CMV-seropositive. The chain links TRBV6-1 to TRBJ2-1; D remains ambiguous. CDR3 sequence: CASRSSYNEQFF. Here the CDR3 DNA reads TGTGCCAGCAGGAGCTCCTACAATGAGCAGTTCTTC.